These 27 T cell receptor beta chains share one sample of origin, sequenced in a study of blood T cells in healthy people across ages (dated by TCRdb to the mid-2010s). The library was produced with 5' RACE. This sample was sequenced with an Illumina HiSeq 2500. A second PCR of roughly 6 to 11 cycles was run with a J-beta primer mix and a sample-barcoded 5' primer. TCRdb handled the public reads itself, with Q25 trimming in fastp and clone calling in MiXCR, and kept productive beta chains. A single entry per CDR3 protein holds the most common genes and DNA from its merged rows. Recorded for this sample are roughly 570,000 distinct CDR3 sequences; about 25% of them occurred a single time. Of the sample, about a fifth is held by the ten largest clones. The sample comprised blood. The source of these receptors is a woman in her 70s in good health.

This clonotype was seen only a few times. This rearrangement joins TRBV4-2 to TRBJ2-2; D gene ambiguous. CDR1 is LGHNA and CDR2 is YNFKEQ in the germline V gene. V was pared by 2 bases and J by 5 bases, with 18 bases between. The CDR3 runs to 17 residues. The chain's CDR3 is CASSQSQVRASTGELFF. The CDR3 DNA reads TGTGCCAGCAGCCAATCGCAAGTACGAGCATCAACCGGGGAGCTGTTTTTT.

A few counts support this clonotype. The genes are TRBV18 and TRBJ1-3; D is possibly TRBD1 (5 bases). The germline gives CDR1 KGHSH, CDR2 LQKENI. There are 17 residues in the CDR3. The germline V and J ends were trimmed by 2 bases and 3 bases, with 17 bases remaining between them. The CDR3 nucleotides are TGTGCCAGCTCACCATTTGGAGGGGATGTTCGTGGAAACACCATATATTTT. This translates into CASSPFGGDVRGNTIYF.

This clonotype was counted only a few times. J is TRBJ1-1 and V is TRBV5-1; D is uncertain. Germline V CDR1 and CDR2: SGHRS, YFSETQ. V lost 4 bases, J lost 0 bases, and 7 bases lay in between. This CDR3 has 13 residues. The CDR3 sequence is CASSPFVNTEAFF. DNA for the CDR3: TGCGCCAGCAGCCCCTTCGTGAACACTGAAGCTTTCTTT.

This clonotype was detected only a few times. CDR3 in amino acids: CASSGQVGTDTQYF. The CDR3 DNA reads TGTGCCAGCAGCGGACAGGTGGGCACAGATACGCAGTATTTT. The chain couples TRBV6-6 to TRBJ2-3; 7 bases align to TRBD1. This CDR3 contains 14 residues. Germline loops: CDR1 MNHNY, CDR2 SVGAGI (reference sequence). Unmatched junction bases numbered 4, after V lost 6 bases and J lost 1 base.

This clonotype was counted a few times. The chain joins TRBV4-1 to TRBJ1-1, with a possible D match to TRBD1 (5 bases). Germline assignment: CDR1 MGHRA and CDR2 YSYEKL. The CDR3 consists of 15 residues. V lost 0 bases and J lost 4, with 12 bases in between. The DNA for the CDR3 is TGCGCCAGCAGCCAAGATATCAGGGTGATCACTGAAGCTTTCTTT. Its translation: CASSQDIRVITEAFF.

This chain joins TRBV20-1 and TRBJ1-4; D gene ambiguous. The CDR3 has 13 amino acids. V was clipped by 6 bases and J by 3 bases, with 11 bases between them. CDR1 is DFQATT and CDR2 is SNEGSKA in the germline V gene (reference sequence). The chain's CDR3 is CSATRSSNEKLFF. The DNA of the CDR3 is TGCAGTGCCACCCGCAGCTCTAATGAAAAACTGTTTTTT.

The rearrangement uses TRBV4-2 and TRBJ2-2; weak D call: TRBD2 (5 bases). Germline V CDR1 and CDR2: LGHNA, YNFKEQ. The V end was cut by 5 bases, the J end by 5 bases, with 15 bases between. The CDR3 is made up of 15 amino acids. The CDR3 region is CASSERLSGTGELFF. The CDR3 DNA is TGTGCCAGCAGCGAGAGGTTATCGGGGACCGGGGAGCTGTTTTTT.

The CDR3, as DNA: TGCAGTGCTCTCCAGGGTAATGGAAACACCATATATTTT. Protein sequence: CSALQGNGNTIYF. This chain connects TRBV20-1 to TRBJ1-3; D is perhaps TRBD1 (5 bases). The CDR3 totals 13 residues. With 5 bases removed from V and 3 bases from J, the gap between germline ends came to 11 bases. Germline V gene sequence: CDR1 DFQATT, CDR2 SNEGSKA (reference sequence).

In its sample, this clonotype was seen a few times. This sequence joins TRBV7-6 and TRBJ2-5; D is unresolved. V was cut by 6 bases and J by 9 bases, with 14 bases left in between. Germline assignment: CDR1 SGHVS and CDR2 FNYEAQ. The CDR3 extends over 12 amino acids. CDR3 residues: CASSRDLRAQYF. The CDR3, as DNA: TGTGCCAGCAGTCGTGACCTAAGGGCCCAGTACTTC.

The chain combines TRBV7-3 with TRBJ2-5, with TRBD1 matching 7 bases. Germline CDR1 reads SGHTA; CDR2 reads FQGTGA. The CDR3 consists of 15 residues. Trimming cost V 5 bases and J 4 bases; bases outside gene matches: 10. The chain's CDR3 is CASSRTGVSGETQYF. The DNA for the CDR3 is TGTGCCAGCAGCAGGACAGGCGTATCGGGAGAGACCCAGTACTTC.

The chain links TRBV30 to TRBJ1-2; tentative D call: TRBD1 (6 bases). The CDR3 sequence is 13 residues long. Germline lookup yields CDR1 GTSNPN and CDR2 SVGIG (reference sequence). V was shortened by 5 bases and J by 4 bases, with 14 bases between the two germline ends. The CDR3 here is CAWRQAGGYGYTF. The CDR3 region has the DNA TGTGCCTGGCGACAGGCGGGGGGCTATGGCTACACCTTC.

CDR3 nucleotides: TGTGCCAGCTCCCCGGGGATGACAGGGGGCAATCAGCCCCAGCATTTT. This encodes CASSPGMTGGNQPQHF. The rearrangement joins TRBV6-2 or TRBV6-3 to TRBJ1-5; 8 bases line up with TRBD1. CDR3 size: 16 residues. V dropped 8 bases and J dropped 2; count of bases not matched to a gene: 11. The V gene's germline CDR1 is MNHEY and CDR2 SVGEGT.

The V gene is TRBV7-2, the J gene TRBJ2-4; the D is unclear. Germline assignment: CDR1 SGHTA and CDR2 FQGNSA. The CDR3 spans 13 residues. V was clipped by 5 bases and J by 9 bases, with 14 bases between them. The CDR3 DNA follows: TGTGCCAGCAGCCCAGTCCTTTTGGGCATTCAGTACTTC. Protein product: CASSPVLLGIQYF.

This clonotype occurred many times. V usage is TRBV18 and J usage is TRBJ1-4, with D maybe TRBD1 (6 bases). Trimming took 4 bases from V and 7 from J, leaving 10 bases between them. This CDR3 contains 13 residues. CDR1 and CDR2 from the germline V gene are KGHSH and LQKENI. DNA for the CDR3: TGTGCCAGCTCACGAGGACAGAGTGAAAAACTGTTTTTT. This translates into CASSRGQSEKLFF.

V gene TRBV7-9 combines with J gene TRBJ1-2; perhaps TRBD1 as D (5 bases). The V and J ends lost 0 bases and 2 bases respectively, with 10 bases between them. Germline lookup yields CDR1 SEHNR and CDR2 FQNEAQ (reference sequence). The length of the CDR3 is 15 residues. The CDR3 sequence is CASSLAGDSNYGYTF. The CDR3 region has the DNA TGTGCCAGCAGCTTAGCTGGGGACTCAAACTATGGCTACACCTTC.

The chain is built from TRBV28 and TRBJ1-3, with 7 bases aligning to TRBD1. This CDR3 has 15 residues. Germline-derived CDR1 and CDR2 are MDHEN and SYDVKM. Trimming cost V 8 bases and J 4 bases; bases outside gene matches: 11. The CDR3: CASSSGGSSGNTIYF. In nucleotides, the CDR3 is TGTGCCAGCTCCTCAGGGGGTTCATCGGGAAACACCATATATTTT.

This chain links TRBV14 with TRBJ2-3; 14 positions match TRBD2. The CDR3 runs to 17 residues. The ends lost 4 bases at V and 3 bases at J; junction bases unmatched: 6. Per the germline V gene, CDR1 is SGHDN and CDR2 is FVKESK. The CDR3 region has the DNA TGTGCCAGCAGCCGAAGACTAGCGGGGGGGACGACAGATACGCAGTATTTT. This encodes CASSRRLAGGTTDTQYF.

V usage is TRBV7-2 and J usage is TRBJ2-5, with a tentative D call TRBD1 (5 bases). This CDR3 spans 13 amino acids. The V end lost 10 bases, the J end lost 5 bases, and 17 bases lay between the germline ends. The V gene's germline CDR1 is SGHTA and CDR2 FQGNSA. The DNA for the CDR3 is TGTGCCACGACGATTGGGGCCCGGGAGACCCAGTACTTC. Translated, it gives CATTIGARETQYF.

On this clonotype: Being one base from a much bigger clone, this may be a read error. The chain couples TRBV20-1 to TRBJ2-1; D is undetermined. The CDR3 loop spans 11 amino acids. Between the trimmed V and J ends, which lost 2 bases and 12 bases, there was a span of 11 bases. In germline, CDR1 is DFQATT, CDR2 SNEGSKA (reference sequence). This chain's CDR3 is CSARPGPGQFF. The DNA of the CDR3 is TGCAGTGCTAGACCGGGTCCTGGGCAGTTCTTC.

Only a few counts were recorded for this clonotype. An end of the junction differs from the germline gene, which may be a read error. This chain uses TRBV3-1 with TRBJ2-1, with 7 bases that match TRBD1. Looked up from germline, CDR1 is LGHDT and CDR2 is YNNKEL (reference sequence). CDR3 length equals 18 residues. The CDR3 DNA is TGTGCCAGCAGCCAGGCCAGGGGGATTTTTGTTCGTCGGAATGAGCAGCTCTTC. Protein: CASSQARGIFVRRNEQLF.

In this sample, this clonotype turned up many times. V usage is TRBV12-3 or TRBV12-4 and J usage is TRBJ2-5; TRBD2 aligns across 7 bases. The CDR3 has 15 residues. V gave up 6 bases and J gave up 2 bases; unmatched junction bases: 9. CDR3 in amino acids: CASRSSGNLQETQYF. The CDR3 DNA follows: TGTGCCAGCAGATCGAGCGGGAACTTACAAGAGACCCAGTACTTC.

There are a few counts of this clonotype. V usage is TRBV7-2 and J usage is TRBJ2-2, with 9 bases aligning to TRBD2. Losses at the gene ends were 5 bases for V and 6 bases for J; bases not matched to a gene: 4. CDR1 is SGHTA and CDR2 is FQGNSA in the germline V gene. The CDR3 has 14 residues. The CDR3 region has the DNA TGTGCCAGCAGCCGACCTAGCGGGGCCGGGGAGCTGTTTTTT. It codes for CASSRPSGAGELFF.

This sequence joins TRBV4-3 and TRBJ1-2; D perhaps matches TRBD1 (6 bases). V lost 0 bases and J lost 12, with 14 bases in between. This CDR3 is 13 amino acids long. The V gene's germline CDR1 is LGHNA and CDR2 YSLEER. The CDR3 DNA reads TGCGCCAGCAGCCAAGACAGGGGTGGGGGCCACACCTTC. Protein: CASSQDRGGGHTF.

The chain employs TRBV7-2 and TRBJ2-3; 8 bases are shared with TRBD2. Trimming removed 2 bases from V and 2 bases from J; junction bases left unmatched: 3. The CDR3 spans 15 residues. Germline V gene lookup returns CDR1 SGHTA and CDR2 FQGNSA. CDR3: CASSLRSGDTDTQYF. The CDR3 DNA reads TGTGCCAGCAGCTTACGTAGCGGGGACACAGATACGCAGTATTTT.

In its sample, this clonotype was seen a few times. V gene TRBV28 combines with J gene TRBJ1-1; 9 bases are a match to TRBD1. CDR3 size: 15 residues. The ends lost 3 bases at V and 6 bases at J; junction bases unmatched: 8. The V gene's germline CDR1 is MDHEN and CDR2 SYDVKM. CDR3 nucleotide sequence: TGTGCCAGCAGTTTTCCGGGACAGGGTTTTGCTGAAGCTTTCTTT. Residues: CASSFPGQGFAEAFF.

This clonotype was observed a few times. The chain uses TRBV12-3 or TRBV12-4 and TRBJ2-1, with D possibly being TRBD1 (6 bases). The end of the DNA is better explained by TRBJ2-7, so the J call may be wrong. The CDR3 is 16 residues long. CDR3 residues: CASSGLTDRHSYEQYF. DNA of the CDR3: TGTGCCAGCAGTGGGCTTACCGACAGGCACTCCTACGAGCAGTACTTC.

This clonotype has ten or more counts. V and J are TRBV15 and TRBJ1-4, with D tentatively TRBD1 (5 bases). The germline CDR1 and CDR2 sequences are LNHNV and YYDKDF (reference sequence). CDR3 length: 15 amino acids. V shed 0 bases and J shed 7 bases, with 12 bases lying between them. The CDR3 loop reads CATSREGRGGEKLFF. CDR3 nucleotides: TGTGCCACCAGCAGAGAGGGGCGCGGGGGTGAAAAACTGTTTTTT.